The present TCR beta chain was sequenced within a study of lymphopenia after photon versus proton radiotherapy. This CDR3 is built from 15 residues. The germline V gene has CDR1 SGDLS and CDR2 YYNGEE. The V end lost 4 bases, the J end lost 5 bases, and 16 bases lay between the germline ends. Method: immunoSEQ multiplex PCR; TCRdb's copy keeps in-frame clones and lacks some. The data contain 45,000 to 65,000 clones, around 88% of them singletons. A note on this clone: Its antigen is currently unknown.

Study observations and caveats: Proton therapy kept repertoires fairly stable, unlike photons, which gained effector/memory cells. After the lymphocyte nadir, photon-treated repertoires showed oligoclonal expansion, especially of CD8+ Temra cells. Authors raise, but do not show, better survival with proton therapy. In patients who died, overall survival fell as post-nadir TCR diversity dropped more.

Sequences were derived from peripheral blood, sampled from a patient treated with photon-based radiotherapy. This clonotype originated in a man aged 45-60 years with gastric cancer. The chain carries TRBV9 and TRBJ2-1; D might be TRBD2 (6 bases). The CDR3 loop reads CASSQGTLGHNEQFF. CDR3 coding DNA: TGTGCCAGCAGCCAAGGGACTTTGGGGCACAATGAGCAGTTCTTC.